Each of the 14 T cell receptor beta chains below was sequenced from the same sample in a study of cytomegalovirus exposure and HLA in healthy donors. Amplification used 60 Vbeta primers and 13 Jbeta primers. TCRdb's copy holds only in-frame clones and misses some; the assay was immunoSEQ multiplex PCR. The ten top clones account for 2.1%, within a sample of around 51,000 clones. The sequenced sample consisted of PBMCs. The receptor source for this set is a woman between 40 and 55 years old in good health and CMV-seronegative.

The rearrangement joins TRBV4-1 to TRBJ2-3; 13 bases are shared with TRBD2. Germline V gene lookup returns CDR1 MGHRA and CDR2 YSYEKL. The CDR3 covers 16 residues. The junction had 6 bases not matched to a gene; V was cut back by 4 bases and J by 5 bases. CDR3 residues: CASSPRLAGGVDTQYF. The CDR3 coding sequence is TGCGCCAGCAGCCCCCGACTAGCGGGGGGCGTAGATACGCAGTATTTT.

This chain uses TRBV4-1 with TRBJ1-5; D is unresolved. Germline V gives CDR1 MGHRA, CDR2 YSYEKL. V lost 1 base, J lost 7 bases, and 11 bases lay in between. The CDR3 covers 14 residues. Here the CDR3 DNA reads TGCGCCAGCAGCCAAGTCCCTAATACGCAGCCCCAGCATTTT. Its protein product is CASSQVPNTQPQHF.

J is TRBJ2-2 and V is TRBV7-9, with 9 bases matching TRBD2. The V segment lost 5 bases and the J segment 6 bases; nucleotides outside the gene matches: 7. Germline CDR1 SEHNR, CDR2 FQNEAQ (reference sequence). This CDR3 is built from 15 residues. The CDR3 sequence is CASSVPGLASGELFF. As DNA, the CDR3 is TGTGCCAGCAGCGTACCGGGACTAGCTTCCGGGGAGCTGTTTTTT.

The chain uses TRBV4-1 and TRBJ1-5; possibly TRBD1 for D (6 bases). V gave up 0 bases and J gave up 0 bases, with 27 bases separating them. This CDR3 comprises 22 residues. The germline CDR1 and CDR2 sequences are MGHRA and YSYEKL. CDR3 in amino acids: CASSQDPLFRTGWGYSNQPQHF. The CDR3 DNA is TGCGCCAGCAGCCAAGATCCCCTATTTCGAACAGGGTGGGGGTATAGCAATCAGCCCCAGCATTTT.

This rearrangement joins TRBV5-1 to TRBJ1-5; D may be TRBD1 (5 bases). The CDR3 extends over 15 amino acids. Germline V gives CDR1 SGHRS, CDR2 YFSETQ. V dropped 1 base and J dropped 2 bases, with 10 bases sitting between them. The CDR3 bases are TGCGCCAGCAGCTTGACTGGGGCCGGCAATCAGCCCCAGCATTTT. It encodes CASSLTGAGNQPQHF.

The V gene is TRBV4-3, the J gene TRBJ1-4; D is unclear. Trimming left V 4 bases short and J 3 bases short, with 12 bases between. Germline CDR1 reads LGHNA; CDR2 reads YSLEER. This CDR3 is built from 15 residues. Written as DNA, the CDR3 is TGCGCCAGCAGCCGAGGACTAGGATCTAATGAAAAACTGTTTTTT. As protein: CASSRGLGSNEKLFF.

V usage is TRBV2 and J usage is TRBJ1-5, with 7 bases matching TRBD1. The CDR3 spans 15 residues. V lost 1 base to trimming and J lost 4 bases; unmatched junction nucleotides: 4. CDR1 and CDR2 from the germline V gene are SNHLY and FYNNEI. CDR3 sequence: CASSEVTGVNQPQHF. Here the CDR3 DNA reads TGTGCCAGCAGTGAAGTAACAGGGGTGAATCAGCCCCAGCATTTT.

The chain has TRBV6-1 and TRBJ1-2; possible D gene TRBD1, 5 bases. The CDR3 runs 13 residues. Germline V CDR1 and CDR2: MNHNS, SASEGT. Trimming took 3 bases from V and 8 from J, leaving 13 bases between them. The CDR3 coding sequence is TGTGCCAGCAGTGATGTCGGGGGGAGAGGCTACACCTTC. It specifies CASSDVGGRGYTF.

This rearrangement joins TRBV28 to TRBJ1-6, with D maybe TRBD1 (6 bases). This CDR3 has 14 residues. Per the germline V gene, CDR1 is MDHEN and CDR2 is SYDVKM. V was shortened by 5 bases and J by 4 bases, with 9 bases between the two germline ends. This CDR3 reads CASSGQQYNSPLHF. The CDR3 bases are TGTGCCAGCAGTGGACAGCAGTATAATTCACCCCTCCACTTT.

J is TRBJ2-5 and V is TRBV29-1; D possibly corresponds to TRBD2 (6 bases). The CDR3 totals 14 residues. V lost 8 bases, J lost 0 bases, and 16 bases lay in between. Germline V gives CDR1 SQVTM, CDR2 ANQGSEA. CDR3 DNA: TGCAGCCCCCCCAGCGGAGGGAACCAAGAGACCCAGTACTTC. It encodes CSPPSGGNQETQYF.

The V call is TRBV29-1, the J call TRBJ2-3; a weak D match, TRBD1 (5 bases). The V end was cut by 6 bases, the J end by 3 bases, with 13 bases between. CDR3 length: 13 amino acids. CDR1 SQVTM and CDR2 ANQGSEA come from the germline V gene. The CDR3 DNA reads as TGCAGCGTCGGCCAGCAGGGAACAGATACGCAGTATTTT. This codes for CSVGQQGTDTQYF.

The gene calls are TRBV19 and TRBJ2-6, with a tentative D call TRBD1 (7 bases). V lost 10 bases and J lost 0, with 16 bases in between. This CDR3 comprises 16 residues. Germline assignment: CDR1 LNHDA and CDR2 SQIVND (reference sequence). This chain's CDR3 is CATTGEDRSGANVLTF. CDR3 in DNA: TGTGCCACCACAGGGGAGGACCGCTCTGGGGCCAACGTCCTGACTTTC.

V and J are TRBV7-9 and TRBJ2-7; 9 bases map to TRBD1. Unmatched junction bases numbered 9, after V lost 2 bases and J lost 7 bases. Germline CDR1 and CDR2: SEHNR and FQNEAQ (reference sequence). The CDR3 spans 15 residues. The CDR3 sequence is CASSLRGQGRWEQYF. As DNA, the CDR3 is TGTGCCAGCAGCTTACGGGGACAGGGTAGGTGGGAGCAGTACTTC.

The chain couples TRBV6-5 to TRBJ2-7; D not certain. The V end was cut by 5 bases, the J end by 2 bases, with 10 bases between. In germline, CDR1 is MNHEY, CDR2 SVGAGI. This CDR3 is 13 amino acids long. This CDR3 is CASSTPITYEQYF. The CDR3 DNA sequence: TGTGCCAGCAGTACACCAATAACCTACGAGCAGTACTTC.